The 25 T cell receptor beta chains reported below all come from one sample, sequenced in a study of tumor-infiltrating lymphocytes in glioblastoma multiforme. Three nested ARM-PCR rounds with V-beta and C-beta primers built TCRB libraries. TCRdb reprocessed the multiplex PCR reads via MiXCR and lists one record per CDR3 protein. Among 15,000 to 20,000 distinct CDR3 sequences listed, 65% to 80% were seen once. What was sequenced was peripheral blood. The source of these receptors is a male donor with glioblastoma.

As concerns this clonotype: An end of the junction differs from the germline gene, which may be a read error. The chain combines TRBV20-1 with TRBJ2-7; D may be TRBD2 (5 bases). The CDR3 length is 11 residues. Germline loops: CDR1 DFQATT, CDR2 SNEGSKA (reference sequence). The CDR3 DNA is TGCAGTGCAAGGACTTTCTACGAGCGGTACTTC. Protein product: CSARTFYERYF.

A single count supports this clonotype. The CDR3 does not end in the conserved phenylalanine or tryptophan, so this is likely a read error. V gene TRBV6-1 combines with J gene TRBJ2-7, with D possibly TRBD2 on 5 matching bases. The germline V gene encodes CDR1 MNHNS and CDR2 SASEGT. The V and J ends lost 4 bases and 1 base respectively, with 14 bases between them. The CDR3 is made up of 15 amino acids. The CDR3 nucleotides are TGTGCCAGCAGTGGTAGTGCGGGTGGATCCTACGAGCAGTACTCC. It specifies CASSGSAGGSYEQYS.

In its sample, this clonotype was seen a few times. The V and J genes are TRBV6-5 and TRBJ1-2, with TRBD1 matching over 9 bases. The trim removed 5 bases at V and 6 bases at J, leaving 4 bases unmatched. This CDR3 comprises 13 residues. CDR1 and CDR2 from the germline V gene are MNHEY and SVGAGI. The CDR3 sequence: CASSKQGANGYTF. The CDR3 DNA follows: TGTGCCAGCAGTAAACAGGGGGCTAATGGCTACACCTTC.

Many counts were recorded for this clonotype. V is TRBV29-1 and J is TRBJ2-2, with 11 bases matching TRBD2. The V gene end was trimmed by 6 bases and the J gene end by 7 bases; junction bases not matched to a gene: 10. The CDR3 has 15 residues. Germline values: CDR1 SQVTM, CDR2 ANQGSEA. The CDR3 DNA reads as TGCAGCGTGACCGGGACTAGCGGATTTAGCGGGGAGCTGTTTTTT. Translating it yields CSVTGTSGFSGELFF.

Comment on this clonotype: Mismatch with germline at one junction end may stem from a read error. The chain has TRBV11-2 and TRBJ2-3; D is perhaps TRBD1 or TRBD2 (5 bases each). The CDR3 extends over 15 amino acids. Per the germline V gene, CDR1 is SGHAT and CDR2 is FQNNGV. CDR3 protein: CASSSVVGTLGTQYF. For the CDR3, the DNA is TGTGCCAGCAGCTCCGTCGTGGGCACACTCGGGACGCAGTATTTC.

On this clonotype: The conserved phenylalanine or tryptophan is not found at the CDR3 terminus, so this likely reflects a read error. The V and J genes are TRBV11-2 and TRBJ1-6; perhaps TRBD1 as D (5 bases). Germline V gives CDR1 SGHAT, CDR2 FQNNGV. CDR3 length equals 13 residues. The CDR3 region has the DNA TGTCCCAGCAGCTTTGGGGGGTATTCACCCCTCCACTCC. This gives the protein CPSSFGGYSPLHS.

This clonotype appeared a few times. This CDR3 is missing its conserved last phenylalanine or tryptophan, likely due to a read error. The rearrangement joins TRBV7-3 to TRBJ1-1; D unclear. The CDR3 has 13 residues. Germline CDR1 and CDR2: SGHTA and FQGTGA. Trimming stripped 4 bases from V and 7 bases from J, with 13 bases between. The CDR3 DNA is TGTGCCAGCAGCTCCGCCGGGGATAGTGAAGCTTTCCTT. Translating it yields CASSSAGDSEAFL.

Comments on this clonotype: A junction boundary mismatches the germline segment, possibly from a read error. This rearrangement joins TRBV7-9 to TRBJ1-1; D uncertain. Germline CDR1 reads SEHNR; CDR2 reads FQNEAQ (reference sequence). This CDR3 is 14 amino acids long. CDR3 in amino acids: CASSLRKEKSDAFF. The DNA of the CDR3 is TGTGCCAGCAGCTTACGGAAGGAAAAGTCTGATGCTTTCTTT.

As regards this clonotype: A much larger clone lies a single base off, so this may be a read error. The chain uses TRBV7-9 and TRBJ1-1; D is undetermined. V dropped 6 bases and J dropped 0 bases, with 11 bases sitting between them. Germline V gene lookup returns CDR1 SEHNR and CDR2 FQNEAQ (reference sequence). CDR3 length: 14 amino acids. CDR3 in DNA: TGTGCCAGCAGTTGGAGGATTTTGAACACTGAAGCTTTCTTT. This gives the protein CASSWRILNTEAFF.

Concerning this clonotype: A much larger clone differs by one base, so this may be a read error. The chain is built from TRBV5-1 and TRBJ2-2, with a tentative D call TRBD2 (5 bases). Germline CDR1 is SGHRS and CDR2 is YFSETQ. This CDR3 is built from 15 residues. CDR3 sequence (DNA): TGCGCCAGCAGCTTGGCGGAGCAGAACACCGGGGAGCTGCTTTTT. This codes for CASSLAEQNTGELLF. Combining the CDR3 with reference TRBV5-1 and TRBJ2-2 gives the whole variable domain KAGVTQTPRYLIKTRGQQVTLSCSPISGHRSVSWYQQTPGQGLQFLFEYFSETQRNKGNFPGRFSGRQFSNSRSEMNVSTLELGDSALYLCASSLAEQNTGELLFGEGSRLTVL.

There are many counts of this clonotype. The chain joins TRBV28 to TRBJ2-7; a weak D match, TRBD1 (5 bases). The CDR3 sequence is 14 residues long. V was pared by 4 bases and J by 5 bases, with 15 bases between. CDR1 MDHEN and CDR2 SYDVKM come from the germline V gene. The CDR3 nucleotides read TGTGCCAGCAGTTGGTGGCAGGGAAAGGACGAGCAGTACTTC. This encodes CASSWWQGKDEQYF.

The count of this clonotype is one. As DNA, the CDR3 is TGTGCCAGCAGCCAAAACACAGATACGCAGTATTTT. It codes for CASSQNTDTQYF. The chain recombines TRBV11-3 with TRBJ2-3; D is ambiguous. From germline, CDR1 is SGHNT and CDR2 YENEEA. The CDR3 contains 12 residues. V was shortened by 5 bases and J by 2 bases, with 5 bases between the two germline ends.

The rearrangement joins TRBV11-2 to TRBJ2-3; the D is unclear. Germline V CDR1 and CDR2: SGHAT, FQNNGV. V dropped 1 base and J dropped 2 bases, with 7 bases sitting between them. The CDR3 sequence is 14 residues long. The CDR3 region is CASSLGRYTDTQYF. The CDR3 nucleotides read TGTGCCAGCAGCTTAGGGCGGTACACAGATACGCAGTATTTT.

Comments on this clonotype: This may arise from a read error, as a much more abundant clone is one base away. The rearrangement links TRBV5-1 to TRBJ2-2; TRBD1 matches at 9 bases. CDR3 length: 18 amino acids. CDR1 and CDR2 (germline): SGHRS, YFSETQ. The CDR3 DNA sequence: TGCGCCAGCAGTCAAAAACAACAGGGGGCCTCTAACACCGGGAAGCTGTTTTTT. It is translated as CASSQKQQGASNTGKLFF.

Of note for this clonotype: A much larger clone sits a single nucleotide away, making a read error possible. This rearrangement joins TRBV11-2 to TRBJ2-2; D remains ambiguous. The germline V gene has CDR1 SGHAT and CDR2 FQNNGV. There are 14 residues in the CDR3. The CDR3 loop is CVSSLDLVTGELFF. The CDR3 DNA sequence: TGTGTCAGCAGCTTAGATCTCGTCACCGGGGAGCTGTTTTTT.

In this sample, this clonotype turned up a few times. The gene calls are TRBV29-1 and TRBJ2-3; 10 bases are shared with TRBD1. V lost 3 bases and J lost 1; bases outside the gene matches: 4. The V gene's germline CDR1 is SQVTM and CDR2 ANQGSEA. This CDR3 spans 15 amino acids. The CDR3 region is CSVDGTGEGTDTQYF. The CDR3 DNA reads TGCAGCGTTGATGGGACAGGGGAAGGCACAGATACGCAGTATTTT.

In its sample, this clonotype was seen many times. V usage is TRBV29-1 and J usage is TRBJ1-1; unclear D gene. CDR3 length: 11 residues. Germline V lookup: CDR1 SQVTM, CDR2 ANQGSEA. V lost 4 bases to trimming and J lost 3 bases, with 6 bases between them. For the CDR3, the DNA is TGCAGCGTTGCTGTGGACACTGAAGCTTTCTTT. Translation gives CSVAVDTEAFF. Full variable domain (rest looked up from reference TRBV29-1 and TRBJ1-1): SAVISQKPSRDICQRGTSLTIQCQVDSQVTMMFWYRQQPGQSLTLIATANQGSEATYESGFVIDKFPISRPNLTFSTLTVSNMSPEDSSIYLCSVAVDTEAFFGQGTRLTVV.

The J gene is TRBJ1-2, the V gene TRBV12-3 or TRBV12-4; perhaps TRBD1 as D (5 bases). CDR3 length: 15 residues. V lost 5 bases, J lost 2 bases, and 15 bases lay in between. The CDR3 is CASSPARQINYGYTF. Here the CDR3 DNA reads TGTGCCAGCAGTCCCGCCCGACAGATAAACTATGGCTACACCTTC.

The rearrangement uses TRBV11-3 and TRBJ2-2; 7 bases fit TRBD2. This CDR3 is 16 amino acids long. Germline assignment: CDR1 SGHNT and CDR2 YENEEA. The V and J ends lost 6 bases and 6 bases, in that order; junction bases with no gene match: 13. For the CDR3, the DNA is TGTGCCAGCAGTCCATCAGCGGGAAGGAGGGCCGGGGAGCTGTTTTTT. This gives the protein CASSPSAGRRAGELFF.

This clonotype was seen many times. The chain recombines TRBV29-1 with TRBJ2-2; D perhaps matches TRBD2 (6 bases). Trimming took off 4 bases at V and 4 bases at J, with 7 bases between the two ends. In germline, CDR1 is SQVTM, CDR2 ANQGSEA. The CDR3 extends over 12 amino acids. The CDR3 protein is CSVVGGTGELFF. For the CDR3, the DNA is TGCAGCGTTGTGGGGGGCACCGGGGAGCTGTTTTTT.

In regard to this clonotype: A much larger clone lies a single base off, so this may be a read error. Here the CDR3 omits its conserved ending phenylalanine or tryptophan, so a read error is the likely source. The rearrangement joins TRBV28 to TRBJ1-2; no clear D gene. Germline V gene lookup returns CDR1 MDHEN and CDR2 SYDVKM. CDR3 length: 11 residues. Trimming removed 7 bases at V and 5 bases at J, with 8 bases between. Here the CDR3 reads CASKRDYGYTS. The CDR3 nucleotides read TGTGCCAGCAAGAGGGATTATGGCTACACCTCC.

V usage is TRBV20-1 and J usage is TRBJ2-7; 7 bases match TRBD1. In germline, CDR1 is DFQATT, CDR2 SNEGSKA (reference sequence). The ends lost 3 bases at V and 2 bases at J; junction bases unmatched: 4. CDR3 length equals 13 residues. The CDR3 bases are TGCAGTGCTAGCCCTGGGACAGCCTACGAGCAGTACTTC. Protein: CSASPGTAYEQYF.

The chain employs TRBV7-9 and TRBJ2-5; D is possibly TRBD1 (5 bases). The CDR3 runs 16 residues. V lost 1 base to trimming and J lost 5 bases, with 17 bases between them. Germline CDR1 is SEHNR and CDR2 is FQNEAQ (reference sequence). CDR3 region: CASSLGITGQRETQYF. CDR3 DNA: TGTGCCAGCAGCTTAGGAATTACAGGTCAGAGGGAGACCCAGTACTTC. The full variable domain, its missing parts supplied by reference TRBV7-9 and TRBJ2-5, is DTGVSQNPRHKITKRGQNVTFRCDPISEHNRLYWYRQTLGQGPEFLTYFQNEAQLEKSRLLSDRFSAERPKGSFSTLEIQRTEQGDSAMYLCASSLGITGQRETQYFGPGTRLLVL.

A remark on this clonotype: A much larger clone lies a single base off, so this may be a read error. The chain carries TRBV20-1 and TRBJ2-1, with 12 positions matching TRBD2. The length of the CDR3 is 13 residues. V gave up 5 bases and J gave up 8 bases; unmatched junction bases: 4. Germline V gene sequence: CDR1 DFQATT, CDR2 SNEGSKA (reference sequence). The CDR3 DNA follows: TGCAGTGCTGTGACTAGCGGGAGTTATGAGCAGTTCTTC. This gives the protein CSAVTSGSYEQFF.

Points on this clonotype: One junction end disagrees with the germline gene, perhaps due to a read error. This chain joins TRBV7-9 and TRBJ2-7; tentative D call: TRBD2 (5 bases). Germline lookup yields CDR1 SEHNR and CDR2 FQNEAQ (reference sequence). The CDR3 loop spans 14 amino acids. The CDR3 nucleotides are TGTGTCAGCAGCTTAGGACTCGTTGGCTACGAGCAGTACTTC. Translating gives CVSSLGLVGYEQYF. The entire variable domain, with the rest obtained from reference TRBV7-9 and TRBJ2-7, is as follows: DTGVSQNPRHKITKRGQNVTFRCDPISEHNRLYWYRQTLGQGPEFLTYFQNEAQLEKSRLLSDRFSAERPKGSFSTLEIQRTEQGDSAMYLCVSSLGLVGYEQYFGPGTRLTVT.